The 14 T cell receptor beta chains in this list originate from one sample, sequenced in a study of tumor-infiltrating lymphocytes in glioblastoma multiforme. Multiple V-beta primers and a C-beta primer amplified TCRB from RNA. In TCRdb, the multiplex PCR reads were re-called with MiXCR into one record per CDR3 protein. The sample has more than 13,000 distinct CDR3 sequences, approximately 71% seen once; the top ten hold just under 50%. The sequenced material came from brain tumor tissue. The receptors stem from a male donor with glioblastoma.

A note on this clonotype: A read error may produce the germline difference seen at one junction end. This rearrangement joins TRBV20-1 to TRBJ2-5; 9 nucleotides agree with TRBD1. The CDR3 is 15 amino acids. Germline V gene lookup returns CDR1 DFQATT and CDR2 SNEGSKA (reference sequence). The CDR3 nucleotides are TGCGGTGCTATTTGGACAGGGGCGTACCGAGAGACCCAGTACTTC. It specifies CGAIWTGAYRETQYF.

The rearrangement uses TRBV6-1 and TRBJ2-7; D possibly corresponds to TRBD1 (6 bases). Deletions cut 5 bases from V and 1 base from J, with 18 bases between. This CDR3 region has 16 residues. CDR1 is MNHNS and CDR2 is SASEGT in the germline V gene. This CDR3 is CASSPRTALGSYEQYF. The CDR3 nucleotides read TGTGCCAGCAGTCCAAGGACAGCCTTGGGGTCCTACGAGCAGTACTTC.

This sequence joins TRBV11-1 and TRBJ2-7; 7 nucleotides agree with TRBD1. Germline values: CDR1 SGHAT, CDR2 FQDESV (reference sequence). The CDR3 spans 13 residues. V dropped 5 bases and J dropped 2; count of bases not matched to a gene: 3. CDR3 DNA sequence: TGTGCCAGCAGCCATGGACAGGCCTACGAGCAGTACTTC. Its protein is CASSHGQAYEQYF.

On this clonotype: At one of its ends the junction is not consistent with the germline gene, which may arise from a read error. The chain recombines TRBV5-4 with TRBJ2-1; 9 bases align to TRBD2. The length of the CDR3 is 15 residues. CDR1 is SGHNT and CDR2 is YYREEE in the germline V gene (reference sequence). The chain's CDR3 is CDSRQEVAGVGEQFF. The CDR3 nucleotides read TGTGACAGCAGACAAGAGGTAGCGGGAGTGGGTGAGCAGTTCTTC.

This chain uses TRBV20-1 with TRBJ2-7; maybe TRBD1 (6 bases). There are 13 residues in the CDR3. The V and J ends lost 1 base and 3 bases respectively, with 10 bases between them. Germline V gene data show CDR1 as DFQATT and CDR2 as SNEGSKA (reference sequence). DNA of the CDR3: TGCAGTGCTAGAGCCACAGGGAACTACGAGCAGTACTTC. Its protein is CSARATGNYEQYF.

Comments on this clonotype: One end of the junction is discordant with germline, which a read error may explain. V is TRBV11-2 and J is TRBJ2-1; 7 bases map to TRBD2. The CDR3 runs to 17 residues. Looked up from germline, CDR1 is SGHAT and CDR2 is FQNNGV. The CDR3 DNA is TGTGCCAGCAGCCCACGGAGGCGGGGAGGGATGAACAATGACCAGTTCTTC. This sequence encodes CASSPRRRGGMNNDQFF.

With regard to this clonotype: Compared with germline, one end of the junction differs, possibly owing to a read error. The chain joins TRBV6-2 or TRBV6-3 to TRBJ2-1; the D gene is possibly TRBD2 (6 bases). From germline, CDR1 is MNHEY and CDR2 SVGEGT. This CDR3 has 18 amino acids. The CDR3 DNA reads TGTGCCAGCAACTCGCGACTATCGGGAGCTTCCTCCCACAATGAGCAGTTCTTC. Its protein is CASNSRLSGASSHNEQFF.

This clonotype was recorded only once. As the CDR3 is not closed by the conserved phenylalanine or tryptophan, this likely results from a read error. This chain joins TRBV11-3 and TRBJ1-1, with TRBD1 matching 8 bases. The J segment lost 5 bases and the V segment lost 9 bases, leaving 8 bases of the junction unmatched. This CDR3 has 13 amino acids. Germline V gene sequence: CDR1 SGHNT, CDR2 YENEEA. The CDR3 spells CASSGGLRTEAFL. The CDR3 nucleotides read TGTGCCAGTTCAGGGGGCTTACGGACTGAAGCTTTCTTG.

The V call is TRBV11-3, the J call TRBJ2-7; 8 bases match TRBD1. Trimming took 0 bases from V and 6 from J; bases not matched to a gene: 7. The CDR3 loop spans 15 amino acids. The germline gives CDR1 SGHNT, CDR2 YENEEA. The CDR3 DNA is TGTGCCAGCAGCTTAGATCAGGCCAGGGGGCGCGAGCAGTACTTC. Residues: CASSLDQARGREQYF. Combining the CDR3 with reference TRBV11-3 and TRBJ2-7 gives the whole variable domain EAGVVQSPRYKIIEKKQPVAFWCNPISGHNTLYWYLQNLGQGPELLIRYENEEAVDDSQLPKDRFSAERLKGVDSTLKIQPAELGDSAVYLCASSLDQARGREQYFGPGTRLTVT.

Concerning this clonotype: Likely a read error: the CDR3 ends without its conserved phenylalanine or tryptophan. This CDR3 reads CASSLARLDRRYEQYR. The DNA for the CDR3 is TGTGCCAGCAGCTTAGCGCGCCTGGACAGGCGGTACGAGCAGTACCGC. The chain is built from TRBV11-1 and TRBJ2-7; 7 bases are shared with TRBD1. After removal of 0 bases from V and 4 bases from J, the junction contained 9 bases not matched to a gene. The CDR3 sequence is 16 residues long. Germline V lookup: CDR1 SGHAT, CDR2 FQDESV (reference sequence).

This clonotype is a singleton in its sample. The chain is built from TRBV20-1 and TRBJ1-3; possible D gene TRBD1, 5 bases. The V end was cut by 5 bases, the J end by 4 bases, with 15 bases between. The CDR3 length is 14 residues. Germline CDR1 DFQATT, CDR2 SNEGSKA (reference sequence). Written as DNA, the CDR3 is TGCAGTGCTTTCGGTATGGGACTGGGAAACACCATATATTTT. It specifies CSAFGMGLGNTIYF.

With respect to this clonotype: One end of the junction does not line up with germline, which may come from a read error. This rearrangement joins TRBV6-1 to TRBJ1-2; D unresolved. Germline-derived CDR1 and CDR2 are MNHNS and SASEGT. The length of the CDR3 is 13 residues. The CDR3 nucleotides read TGTGTCAGCACCCTTAAAAATAAGGGTGGCTACACCTTC. This gives the protein CVSTLKNKGGYTF.

About this clonotype: This may be a read error: a much more frequent sequence differs by one nucleotide. The V gene is TRBV4-1, the J gene TRBJ2-7, with no clear D. The CDR3 is made up of 13 amino acids. Germline CDR1 is MGHRA and CDR2 is YSYEKL. The CDR3 DNA reads TGCGCCAGCAGCCAAGGGCAGGCCTACGAGCAGGACTTC. The encoded protein is CASSQGQAYEQDF.

This chain links TRBV30 with TRBJ2-1; D is uncertain. The CDR3 is 13 residues long. Germline CDR1 and CDR2: GTSNPN and SVGIG (reference sequence). V was cut by 7 bases and J by 9 bases, with 19 bases left in between. DNA of the CDR3: TGTGCCTTTGAACGGATGAGCTCAGCTGAGCAGTTCTTC. Translated: CAFERMSSAEQFF.